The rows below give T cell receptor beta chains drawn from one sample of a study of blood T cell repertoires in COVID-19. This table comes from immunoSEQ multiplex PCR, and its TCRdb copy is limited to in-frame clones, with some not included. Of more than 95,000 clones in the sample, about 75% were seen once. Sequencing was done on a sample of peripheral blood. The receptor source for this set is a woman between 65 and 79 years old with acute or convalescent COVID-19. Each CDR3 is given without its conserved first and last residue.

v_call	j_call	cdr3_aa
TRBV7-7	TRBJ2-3	ASSLERGSTDTQY
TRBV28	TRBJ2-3	ASSGLAGGSDTQY
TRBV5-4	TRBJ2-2	ASSAPGQNTGELF
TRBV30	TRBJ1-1	AWSRQGYTEAF
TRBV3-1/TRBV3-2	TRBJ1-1	ASSQAREAF
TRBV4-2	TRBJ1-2	ASSPRTGNYGYT
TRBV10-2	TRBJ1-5	ASRQGVLKGPQH
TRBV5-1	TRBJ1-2	ASSLQGGANYGYT
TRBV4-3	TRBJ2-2	ASSQAPKGAAGELF
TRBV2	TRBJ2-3	ASSELVTQY
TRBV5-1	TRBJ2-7	ASRGSSSSYEQY
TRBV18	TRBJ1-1	ASSPETGGNTEAF
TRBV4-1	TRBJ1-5	ASSQVTGVFSNQPQH
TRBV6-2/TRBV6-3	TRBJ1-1	ASSSRGIEAF
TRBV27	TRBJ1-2	ASSKRQQVNYGYT
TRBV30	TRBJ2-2	AWSSSTGELF
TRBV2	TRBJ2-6	ASSGALGANVLT
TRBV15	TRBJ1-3	ATSFGTANSGNTIY
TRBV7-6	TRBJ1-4	ASSSLTGGNEKLF
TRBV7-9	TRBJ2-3	ASRPGQGRGTDTQY
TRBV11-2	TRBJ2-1	ASSLFGSSYNEQF
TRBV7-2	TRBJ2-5	ASSFGLLVQETQY
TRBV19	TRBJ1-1	ASSINSLMNTEAF
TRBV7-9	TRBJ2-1	ASSPALRHRVTYNEQF
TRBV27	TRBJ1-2	ASSPGTDYGYT
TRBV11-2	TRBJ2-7	ASSLDLYVGSRSYEQY
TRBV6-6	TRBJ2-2	ASLSGTGELF
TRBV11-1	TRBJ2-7	ASSREGPIRHEQY
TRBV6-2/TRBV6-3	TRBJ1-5	ASSYQGQFNQPQH
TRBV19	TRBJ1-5	ASRDISNQPQH
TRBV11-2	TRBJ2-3	ASSLGVAGGSTDTQY
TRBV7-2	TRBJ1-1	ASSLVSAGQGARTEAF
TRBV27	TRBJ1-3	ASRLRDSGNTIY
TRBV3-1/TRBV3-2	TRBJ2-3	ASSHLAGGPDTQY
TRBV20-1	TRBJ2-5	SASEFGLAGGPPQETQY
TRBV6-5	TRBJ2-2	ASSYDRVPGELF
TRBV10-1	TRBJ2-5	ASSKGLAVQETQY
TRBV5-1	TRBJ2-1	ASSHGAGIYNEQF
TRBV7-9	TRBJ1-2	ASSSGETGNYGYT
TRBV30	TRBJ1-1	AWVDRRNTEAF
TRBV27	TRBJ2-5	ASRGTGEETQY
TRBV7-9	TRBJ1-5	ASSSTGNQPQH
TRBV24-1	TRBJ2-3	ATREGRGATDTQY
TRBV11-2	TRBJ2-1	ASSLIYNEQF
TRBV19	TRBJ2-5	ASTGSVGETQY
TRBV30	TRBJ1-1	AWSAPGTGVRKGTEAF
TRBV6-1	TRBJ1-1	ASSEYAGTGELAF
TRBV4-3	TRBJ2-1	ASSRELAGGRRSYNEQF
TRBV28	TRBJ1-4	ASSTRTGGREKLF
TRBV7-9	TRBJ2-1	ASSLLEGVSEQF
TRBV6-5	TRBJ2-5	ASSTGTGKETQY
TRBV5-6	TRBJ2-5	ASSPLANGKTQY
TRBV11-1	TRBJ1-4	ASSRGTGNEKLF
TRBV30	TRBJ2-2	ALGPNTGELF
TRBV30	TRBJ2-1	AWITGKNLPYNEQF
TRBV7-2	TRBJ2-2	ASSSNRVSGELF
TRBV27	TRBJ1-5	ASSTGLGQPQH
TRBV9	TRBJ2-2	ASSVEDWDGELF